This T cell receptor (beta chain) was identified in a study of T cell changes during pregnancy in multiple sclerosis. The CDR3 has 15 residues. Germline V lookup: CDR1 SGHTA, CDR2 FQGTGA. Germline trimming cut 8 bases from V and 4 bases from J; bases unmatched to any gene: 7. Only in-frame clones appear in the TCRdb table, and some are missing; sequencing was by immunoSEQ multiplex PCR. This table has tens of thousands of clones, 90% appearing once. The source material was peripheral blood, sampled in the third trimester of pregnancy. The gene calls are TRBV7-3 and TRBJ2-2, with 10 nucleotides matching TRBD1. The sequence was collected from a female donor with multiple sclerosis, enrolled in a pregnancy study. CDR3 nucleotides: TGTGCCAGCGAGCCGGGACAGGGGCTCACCGGGGAGCTGTTTTTT. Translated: CASEPGQGLTGELFF.